This TCR beta chain was retrieved from a study of Ad26.COV2.S vaccination and SARS-CoV-2 variants. With 3 bases removed from V and 3 bases from J, the gap between germline ends came to 5 bases. The CDR3 extends over 12 amino acids. From germline, CDR1 is KGHDR and CDR2 SFDVKD. Regarding treatment: roughly 18 received Ad26.COV2.S at low or high dose, single or two shots; 5 received placebo; per-sample allocation not given. Collection of samples fell on day 63 after the first vaccine or placebo injection. Some clones are missing from TCRdb's copy, which holds only in-frame ones; the method was immunoSEQ multiplex PCR. This sample has about 680,000 clones, with approximately 88% found just once.

The TCR sequence derives from a person between 18 and 60 years old who received the Ad26.COV2.S COVID-19 vaccine or a placebo. Sequenced here: peripheral blood, sampled in a trial of Ad26.COV2.S vaccine versus placebo. The rearrangement joins TRBV24-1 to TRBJ2-7; no clear D gene. The CDR3 coding sequence is TGTGCCACCAGTGATAACGGCTACGAGCAGTACTTC. This codes for CATSDNGYEQYF.